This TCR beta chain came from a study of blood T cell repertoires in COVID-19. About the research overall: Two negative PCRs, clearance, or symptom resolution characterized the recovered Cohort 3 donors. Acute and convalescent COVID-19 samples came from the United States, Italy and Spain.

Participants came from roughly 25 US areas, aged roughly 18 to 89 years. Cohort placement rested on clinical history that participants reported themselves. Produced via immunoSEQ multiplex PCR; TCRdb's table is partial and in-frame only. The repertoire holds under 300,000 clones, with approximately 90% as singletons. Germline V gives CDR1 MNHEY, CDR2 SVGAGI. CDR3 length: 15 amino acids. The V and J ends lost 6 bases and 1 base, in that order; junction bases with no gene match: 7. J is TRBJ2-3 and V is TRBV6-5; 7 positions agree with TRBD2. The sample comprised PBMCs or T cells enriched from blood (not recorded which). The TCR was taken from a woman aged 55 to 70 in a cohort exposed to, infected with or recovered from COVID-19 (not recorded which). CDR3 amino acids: CASSRSSGRTDTQYF. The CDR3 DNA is TGTGCCAGCAGCCGATCTAGCGGCCGCACAGATACGCAGTATTTT.